The rows below give T cell receptor beta chains drawn from one sample of a study of T cells in localized non-small cell lung cancer. Repertoires were generated with immunoSEQ multiplex PCR, while TCRdb's copy carries only in-frame clones and drops some. In the table there are 50,000 to 65,000 clones, about four fifths of which are singletons. The sequencing here drew on PBMCs, taken before any cancer treatment. The receptor source for this set is a man aged 40 to 69 with stage II lung adenocarcinoma. CDR3s include the opening cysteine and the closing phenylalanine or tryptophan. Each record gives: J gene, V gene, clone size, D gene, CDR3 DNA, CDR3 protein. D genes are given only for firm matches. Size values are once, few and many counts, or a class for expanded clones, and some rows have none.

TRBJ2-1 | TRBV2 | - | TRBD2 | TGTGCCAGCAGTGCGGCTAGCGGAAGAGGAAATGAGCAGTTCTTC | CASSAASGRGNEQFF
TRBJ1-5 | TRBV4-2 | few | TRBD1 | TGTGCCAGCAGCCAAGGTGGACAGGGAGGAGATCAGCCCCAGCATTTT | CASSQGGQGGDQPQHF
TRBJ2-2 | TRBV10-3 | - | - | TGTGCCATCAGCCCAGGGGGGACCGGGGAGCTGTTTTTT | CAISPGGTGELFF
TRBJ1-5 | TRBV5-6 | - | - | TGTGCCAGCAGCTTAAACGCAAACACCGGGTGGAATCAGCCCCAGCATTTT | CASSLNANTGWNQPQHF
TRBJ1-3 | TRBV19 | - | - | TGTGCCAGTAGTATCCCGGCGGAGAACACCATATATTTT | CASSIPAENTIYF
TRBJ2-1 | TRBV29-1 | - | - | TGCAGCGTTGGGGACTGGCGAAATGAGCAGTTCTTC | CSVGDWRNEQFF
TRBJ1-1 | TRBV9 | - | - | TGTGCCAGCAGCGTACAAGCTCAGAACACTGAAGCTTTCTTT | CASSVQAQNTEAFF
TRBJ1-4 | TRBV30 | - | - | TGTGCCGGACGACAGGTGGCAAGCGAAAAACTGTTTTTT | CAGRQVASEKLFF
TRBJ2-7 | TRBV18 | - | TRBD1 | TGTGCCAGCTCACCAAAGACCGGACAGGGCCAAGGCGAGCAGTACTTC | CASSPKTGQGQGEQYF
TRBJ1-4 | TRBV7-2 | - | TRBD1 | TGTGCCAGCAGCGGACAGGGGCTTAATGAAAAACTGTTTTTT | CASSGQGLNEKLFF
TRBJ2-7 | TRBV6-6 | - | TRBD2 | TGTGCCAGCAGTTACGCGGGAGGATCCTACGAGCAGTACTTC | CASSYAGGSYEQYF
TRBJ2-2 | TRBV18 | few | TRBD2 | TGTGCCAGCTCACCTCGAGCGGGAGGCCTGAACACCGGGGAGCTGTTTTTT | CASSPRAGGLNTGELFF
TRBJ2-1 | TRBV7-2 | - | - | TGTGCCAGCAGCTTTAACCGGGCCGAGCAGTTCTTC | CASSFNRAEQFF
TRBJ2-5 | TRBV15 | - | - | TGTGCCACCAGCAGAGATGTAGAGACCCAGTACTTC | CATSRDVETQYF
TRBJ2-2 | TRBV6-5 | - | - | TGTGCCAGCAATTCCGCGAAGACCGGGGAGCTGTTTTTT | CASNSAKTGELFF
TRBJ1-3 | TRBV30 | - | - | TGTGCCTCCCCGCAGGGGACTGGAAACACCATATATTTT | CASPQGTGNTIYF
TRBJ1-5 | TRBV15 | - | - | TGTGCCACCAGCAGAGGTAAGGAGCACCAGCCCCAGCATTTT | CATSRGKEHQPQHF
TRBJ2-3 | TRBV5-1 | - | - | TGCGCCAGCGTTGAGGGGGATACGCAGTATTTT | CASVEGDTQYF
TRBJ1-1 | TRBV7-2 | - | TRBD1 | TGTGCCAGCAGCCGTAGACAGGGAGGCCTCACTGAAGCTTTCTTT | CASSRRQGGLTEAFF
TRBJ2-1 | TRBV7-3 | - | - | TGTGCCAGCAGCCTCAAGAGGAGTGGGGTCAATGAGCAGTTCTTC | CASSLKRSGVNEQFF
TRBJ2-7 | TRBV6-5 | - | - | TGTGCCAGCAGTTACTCACTGGGACCAACCTACGAGCAGTACTTC | CASSYSLGPTYEQYF
TRBJ2-2 | TRBV11-3 | - | - | TGTGCCACCAGACAGGCAAACACCGGGGAGCTGTTTTTT | CATRQANTGELFF
TRBJ2-2 | TRBV30 | - | - | TGTGCCTGGAGTCCTGTGGCGGCCGGGGAGCTGTTTTTT | CAWSPVAAGELFF
TRBJ1-2 | TRBV7-9 | - | TRBD1 | TGTGCCAGCAGCCCCCGGCCCGGGACAGGGTCGGACTATGGCTACACCTTC | CASSPRPGTGSDYGYTF
TRBJ1-1 | TRBV6-6 | - | - | TGTGCCAGCAGTTACCGGGGTTTGAACACTGAAGCTTTCTTT | CASSYRGLNTEAFF
TRBJ2-5 | TRBV11-2 | once | - | TGTGCCAGCAGCCTCCCGGTAAAGGAGACCCAGTACTTC | CASSLPVKETQYF
TRBJ2-1 | TRBV6-4 | once | - | TGTGCCAGCAGCCCCGAGAGGGCAGGTGAGCAGTTCTTC | CASSPERAGEQFF
TRBJ2-7 | TRBV19 | - | - | TGTGCCAGTAGTATCTTTCAGCCGGACCACTCCTACGAGCAGTACTTC | CASSIFQPDHSYEQYF
TRBJ1-5 | TRBV29-1 | - | TRBD1 | TGCAGCGTCCAGGGGGCGAATCAGCCCCAGCATTTT | CSVQGANQPQHF
TRBJ1-5 | TRBV7-2 | - | TRBD1 | TGTGCCAGCAGCCCGAGAGCATCCAGGGGGCTTAGCAATCAGCCCCAGCATTTT | CASSPRASRGLSNQPQHF
TRBJ2-1 | TRBV10-3 | - | - | TGTGCCATCAGCCGAGACAACAAGAATGAGCAGTTCTTC | CAISRDNKNEQFF
TRBJ1-2 | TRBV5-1 | - | TRBD1 | TGCGCCAGCAGCATTGGACAGGGCAACTATGGCTACACCTTC | CASSIGQGNYGYTF
TRBJ2-7 | TRBV7-2 | - | - | TGTGCCAGCACCGCAGGACTCTCCTCCTACGAGCAGTACTTC | CASTAGLSSYEQYF
TRBJ1-1 | TRBV29-1 | - | - | TGCAGCGTCGTTGACAGACTCCTTAGGAACACTGAAGCTTTCTTT | CSVVDRLLRNTEAFF
TRBJ2-7 | TRBV19 | - | - | TGTGCCAGTAGTATAGCCCCCCAGGCTTACGAGCAGTACTTC | CASSIAPQAYEQYF
TRBJ2-2 | TRBV4-2 | - | - | TGTGCCAGCAGCCAAGAGGACGCCACCGGGGAGCTGTTTTTT | CASSQEDATGELFF
TRBJ1-4 | TRBV15 | once | - | TGTGCCACCAGCAGAGAGACAGATCCAACTAATGAAAAACTGTTTTTT | CATSRETDPTNEKLFF
TRBJ2-5 | TRBV11-3 | - | - | TGTGCCAGCAGCTTAGATGACACTACAGAGACCCAGTACTTC | CASSLDDTTETQYF
TRBJ1-5 | TRBV6-1 | - | - | TGTGCCAGCAGTGAAGGACAGAGGTCCCAGCATTTT | CASSEGQRSQHF
TRBJ2-5 | TRBV6-5 | - | - | TGTGCCAGCAGTTACTCGTACCGGAATCAAGAGACCCAGTACTTC | CASSYSYRNQETQYF
TRBJ1-4 | TRBV28 | - | - | TGTGCCAGCAGTTTCACGCTATTAAATGAAAAACTGTTTTTT | CASSFTLLNEKLFF
TRBJ2-2 | TRBV7-3 | few | TRBD1 | TGTGCCAGCAGCTTAGAGAACAGGGGATACACCGGGGAGCTGTTTTTT | CASSLENRGYTGELFF
TRBJ1-5 | TRBV30 | few | TRBD1 | TGTGCCTGGAGTTTCCGGGACAGGGAAGATCAGCCCCAGCATTTT | CAWSFRDREDQPQHF
TRBJ2-5 | TRBV18 | - | - | TGTGCCAGCTCACCACCACTAGGGTACGAGACCCAGTACTTC | CASSPPLGYETQYF
TRBJ2-1 | TRBV7-8 | - | - | TGTGCCAGCAGATTGACCAAGGCGGAGAGCTCCTACAATGAGCAGTTCTTC | CASRLTKAESSYNEQFF
TRBJ1-1 | TRBV4-1 | - | - | TGCGCCAGCAGCCACCCACAGGGACCCAAACCGGCTGAAGCTTTCTTT | CASSHPQGPKPAEAFF
TRBJ2-7 | TRBV10-1 | - | TRBD2 | TGCGCCAGCAGGGGGGGCCGACTAGCGGGAGGGGCCTACGAGCAGTACTTC | CASRGGRLAGGAYEQYF
TRBJ2-1 | TRBV7-9 | - | - | TGTGCCAGCAGCCCGGGCCCGAACTATGAGCAGTTCTTC | CASSPGPNYEQFF
TRBJ2-3 | TRBV29-1 | - | - | TGCAGCGTTCAGGGAGAGGTGGGCACAGATACGCAGTATTTT | CSVQGEVGTDTQYF
TRBJ2-3 | TRBV7-3 | once | TRBD2 | TGTGCCAGCAGCTCTCTAGCGGGATATGCAGATACGCAGTATTTT | CASSSLAGYADTQYF
TRBJ2-7 | TRBV5-6 | - | - | TGTGCCAGCAGCTACTCCTACGAGCAGTACTTC | CASSYSYEQYF
TRBJ1-2 | TRBV27 | - | TRBD1 | TGTGCCAGCAGTTTGAGGGGGTTACAGGGGAGCTATGGCTACACCTTC | CASSLRGLQGSYGYTF